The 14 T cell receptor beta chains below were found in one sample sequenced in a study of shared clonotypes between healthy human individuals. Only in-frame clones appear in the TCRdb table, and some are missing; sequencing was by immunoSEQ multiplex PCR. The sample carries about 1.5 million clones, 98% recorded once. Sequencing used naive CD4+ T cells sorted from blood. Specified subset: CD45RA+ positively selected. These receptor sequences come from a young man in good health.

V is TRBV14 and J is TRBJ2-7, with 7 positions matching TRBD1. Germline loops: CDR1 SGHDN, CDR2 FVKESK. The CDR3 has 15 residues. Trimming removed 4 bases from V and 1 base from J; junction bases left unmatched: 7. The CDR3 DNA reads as TGTGCCAGCAGCCTTCAGGACAGGACATCCTACGAGCAGTACTTC. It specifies CASSLQDRTSYEQYF.

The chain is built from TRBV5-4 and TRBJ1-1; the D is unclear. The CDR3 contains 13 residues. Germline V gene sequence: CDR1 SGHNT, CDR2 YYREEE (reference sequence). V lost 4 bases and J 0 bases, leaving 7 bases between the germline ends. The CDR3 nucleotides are TGTGCCAGCAGCCTGCCCATGAACACTGAAGCTTTCTTT. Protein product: CASSLPMNTEAFF.

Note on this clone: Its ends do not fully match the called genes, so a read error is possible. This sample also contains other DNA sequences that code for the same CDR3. CDR3 coding DNA: TGTGCCAGCTCTCCACTTAGCAATCAGCCCCAGCATTTT. It yields the protein CASSPLSNQPQHF. This chain links TRBV18 with TRBJ1-5; no firm D call. The CDR3 covers 13 residues. The germline V gene encodes CDR1 KGHSH and CDR2 LQKENI. Full variable domain (outside the CDR3, taken from reference TRBV18 and TRBJ1-5): NAGVMQNPRHLVRRRGQEARLRCSPMKGHSHVYWYRQLPEEGLKFMVYLQKENIIDESGMPKERFSAEFPKEGPSILRIQQVVRGDSAAYFCASSPLSNQPQHFGDGTRLSIL.

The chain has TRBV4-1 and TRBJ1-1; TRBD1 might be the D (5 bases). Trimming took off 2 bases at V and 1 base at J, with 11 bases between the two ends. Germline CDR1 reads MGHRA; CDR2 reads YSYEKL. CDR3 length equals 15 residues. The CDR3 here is CASSQLRDRNTEAFF. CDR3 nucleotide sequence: TGCGCCAGCAGCCAACTCAGGGATCGGAACACTGAAGCTTTCTTT.

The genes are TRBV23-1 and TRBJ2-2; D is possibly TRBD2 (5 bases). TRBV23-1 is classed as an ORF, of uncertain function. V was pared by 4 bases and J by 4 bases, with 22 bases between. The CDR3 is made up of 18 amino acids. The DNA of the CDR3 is TGCGCCAGCAGTCTCCTCCTTTTTCCGGAGGCGGGCACCGGGGAGCTGTTTTTT. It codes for CASSLLLFPEAGTGELFF.

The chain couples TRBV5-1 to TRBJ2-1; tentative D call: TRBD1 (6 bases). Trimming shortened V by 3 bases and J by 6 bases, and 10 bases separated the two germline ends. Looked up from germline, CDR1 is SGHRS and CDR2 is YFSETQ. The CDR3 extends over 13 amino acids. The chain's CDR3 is CASSSDSFNEQFF. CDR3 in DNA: TGCGCCAGCAGCTCGGACAGTTTCAATGAGCAGTTCTTC.

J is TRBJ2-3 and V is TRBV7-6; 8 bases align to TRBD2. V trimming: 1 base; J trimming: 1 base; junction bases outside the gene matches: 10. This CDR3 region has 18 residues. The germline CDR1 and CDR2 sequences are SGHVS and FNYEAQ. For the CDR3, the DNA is TGTGCCAGCAGCTTAGGAGCGGGAGTCGTGGGGGGCACAGATACGCAGTATTTT. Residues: CASSLGAGVVGGTDTQYF. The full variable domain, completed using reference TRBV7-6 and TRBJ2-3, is GAGVSQSPRYKVTKRGQDVALRCDPISGHVSLYWYRQALGQGPEFLTYFNYEAQQDKSGLPNDRFSAERPEGSISTLTIQRTEQRDSAMYRCASSLGAGVVGGTDTQYFGPGTRLTVL.

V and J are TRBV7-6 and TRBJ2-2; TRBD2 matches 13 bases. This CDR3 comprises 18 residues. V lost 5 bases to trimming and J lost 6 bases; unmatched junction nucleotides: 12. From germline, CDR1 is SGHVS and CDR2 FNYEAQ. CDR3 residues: CASSNLGAGLAGAGELFF. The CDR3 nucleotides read TGTGCCAGCAGCAACCTCGGGGCTGGACTAGCGGGAGCCGGGGAGCTGTTTTTT.

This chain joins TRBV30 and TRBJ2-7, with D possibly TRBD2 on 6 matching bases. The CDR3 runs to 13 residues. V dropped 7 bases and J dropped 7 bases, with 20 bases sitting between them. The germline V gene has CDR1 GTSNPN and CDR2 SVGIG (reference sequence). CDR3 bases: TGTGCCTCCGCGCGGGACCTCCGGGGGGAGCAGTACTTC. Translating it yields CASARDLRGEQYF.

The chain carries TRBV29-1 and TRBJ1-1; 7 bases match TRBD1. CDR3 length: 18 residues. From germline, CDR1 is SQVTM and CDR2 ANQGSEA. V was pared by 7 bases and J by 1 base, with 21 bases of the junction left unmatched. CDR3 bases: TGCAGCGCACAGAGGGGGTTAGGGTGGGACAGCTGGAACACTGAAGCTTTCTTT. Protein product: CSAQRGLGWDSWNTEAFF.

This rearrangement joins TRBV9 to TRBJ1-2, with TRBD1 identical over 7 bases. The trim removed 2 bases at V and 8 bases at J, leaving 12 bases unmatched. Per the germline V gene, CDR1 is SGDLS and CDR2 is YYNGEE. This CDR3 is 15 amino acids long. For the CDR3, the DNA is TGTGCCAGCAGCGTGAGCCGACAGGGCACTCCCGGCTACACCTTC. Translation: CASSVSRQGTPGYTF.

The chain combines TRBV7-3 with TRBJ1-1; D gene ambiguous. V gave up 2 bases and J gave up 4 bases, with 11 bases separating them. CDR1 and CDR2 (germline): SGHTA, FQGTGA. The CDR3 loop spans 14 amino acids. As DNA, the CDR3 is TGTGCCAGCAGCTTATCCGGGGAGATCACTGAAGCTTTCTTT. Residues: CASSLSGEITEAFF.

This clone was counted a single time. CDR3 region: CASSPPGDGENTIYF. CDR3 coding DNA: TGTGCCAGCTCACCACCAGGGGACGGAGAGAACACCATATATTTT. The rearrangement joins TRBV18 to TRBJ1-3, with D perhaps TRBD1 (5 bases). CDR3 length: 15 amino acids. The V and J ends lost 0 bases and 7 bases respectively, with 13 bases between them. The germline V gene encodes CDR1 KGHSH and CDR2 LQKENI.

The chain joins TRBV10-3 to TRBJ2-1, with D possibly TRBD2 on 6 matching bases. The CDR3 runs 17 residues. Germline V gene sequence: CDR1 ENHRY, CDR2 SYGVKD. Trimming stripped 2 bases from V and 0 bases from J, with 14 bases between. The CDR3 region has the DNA TGTGCCATCAGTGAGGGGCTAGCGCGGAGCTCCTACAATGAGCAGTTCTTC. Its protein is CAISEGLARSSYNEQFF.